The source of this T cell receptor beta chain is a study of T cell responses to AZD1222 COVID-19 vaccine. As concerns this clone: Antigen specificity is unknown.

Unmatched junction bases numbered 9, after V lost 3 bases and J lost 5 bases. This CDR3 is built from 16 residues. From germline, CDR1 is LNHDA and CDR2 SQIVND (reference sequence). Measured with immunoSEQ multiplex PCR; TCRdb has only the in-frame clones, and not every one. Here the sample spans some 79,000 clones, 80% being singletons. Study outcomes and limitations: The study identified only five to seven AZD1222 recipients as seropositive at baseline.

The TCR originated in an adult who received the AZD1222 COVID-19 vaccine. The sequenced sample was peripheral blood, obtained 28 days after the second AZD1222 dose. The rearrangement links TRBV19 to TRBJ2-3; TRBD2 matches at 9 bases. CDR3 protein: CASSMGLAGSKDTQYF. CDR3 coding DNA: TGTGCCAGTAGTATGGGGCTAGCGGGATCAAAAGATACGCAGTATTTT.